The 20 T cell receptor beta chains given below trace back to one sample, sequenced in a study of blood T cell repertoires in COVID-19. The assay was immunoSEQ multiplex PCR, and TCRdb's table has in-frame clones only and misses some. In the table there are tens of thousands of clones, about nine tenths of which are singletons. The sample consisted of peripheral blood. All receptors come from a human donor in a cohort sampled during active COVID-19.

J is TRBJ2-1 and V is TRBV5-1; D may be TRBD2 (6 bases). Germline V CDR1 and CDR2: SGHRS, YFSETQ. Trimming removed 4 bases from V and 3 bases from J, with 20 bases in between. The CDR3 covers 17 residues. As DNA, the CDR3 is TGCGCCAGCAGCCCTAGCCTGGGGGGTGGGATCTACAATGAGCAGTTCTTC. Protein: CASSPSLGGGIYNEQFF.

The rearrangement joins TRBV7-9 to TRBJ2-3, with a weak D call TRBD2 (5 bases). Trimming took off 4 bases at V and 2 bases at J, with 13 bases between the two ends. The CDR3 covers 15 residues. Germline V gives CDR1 SEHNR, CDR2 FQNEAQ (reference sequence). CDR3 protein: CASSSLAGPTDTQYF. Written as DNA, the CDR3 is TGTGCCAGCAGCTCTCTCGCGGGCCCCACAGATACGCAGTATTTT.

The chain couples TRBV5-8 to TRBJ2-1; maybe TRBD1 (6 bases). CDR1 and CDR2 (germline): SGHTS, YDEGEE. The V end lost 2 bases, the J end lost 16 bases, and 16 bases lay between the germline ends. This CDR3 comprises 12 residues. CDR3 amino acids: CASSFTGFCCFF. CDR3 nucleotide sequence: TGTGCCAGCAGCTTTACAGGGTTTTGTTGTTTCTTC.

The chain employs TRBV5-6 and TRBJ1-5; D perhaps matches TRBD1 (5 bases). V lost 0 bases and J lost 7, with 14 bases in between. This CDR3 has 15 residues. Germline V gene sequence: CDR1 SGHDT, CDR2 YYEEEE. The CDR3 reads CASSLGGRLEQPQHF. CDR3 bases: TGTGCCAGCAGCTTGGGGGGCAGGCTTGAGCAGCCCCAGCATTTT. The full variable domain, its missing parts supplied by reference TRBV5-6 and TRBJ1-5, is DAGVTQSPTHLIKTRGQQVTLRCSPKSGHDTVSWYQQALGQGPQFIFQYYEEEERQRGNFPDRFSGHQFPNYSSELNVNALLLGDSALYLCASSLGGRLEQPQHFGDGTRLSIL.

The chain is built from TRBV4-1 and TRBJ1-4; 9 bases are shared with TRBD1. The length of the CDR3 is 16 residues. The trim removed 5 bases at V and 8 bases at J, leaving 12 bases unmatched. CDR1 and CDR2 (germline): MGHRA, YSYEKL. The CDR3 protein is CASSKPTTGGEEKLFF. Here the CDR3 DNA reads TGCGCCAGCAGCAAACCTACGACAGGGGGTGAGGAAAAACTGTTTTTT.

This rearrangement joins TRBV5-1 to TRBJ2-2; 13 nucleotides align to TRBD2. CDR3 size: 18 residues. Germline lookup yields CDR1 SGHRS and CDR2 YFSETQ. The J segment lost 0 bases and the V segment lost 1 base, leaving 3 bases of the junction unmatched. The CDR3 DNA reads as TGCGCCAGCAGCTTGAGACTAGCGGGGGGATCGAACACCGGGGAGCTGTTTTTT. Its protein product is CASSLRLAGGSNTGELFF.

The rearrangement uses TRBV5-1 and TRBJ2-7; 8 bases fit TRBD1. CDR1 is SGHRS and CDR2 is YFSETQ in the germline V gene. The CDR3 contains 14 residues. The J segment lost 2 bases and the V segment lost 4 bases, leaving 5 bases of the junction unmatched. As DNA, the CDR3 is TGCGCCAGCAGCCGGGACAGGAATACCTACGAGCAGTACTTC. Its translation is CASSRDRNTYEQYF. The variable domain in full, with the rest retrieved from reference TRBV5-1 and TRBJ2-7, is KAGVTQTPRYLIKTRGQQVTLSCSPISGHRSVSWYQQTPGQGLQFLFEYFSETQRNKGNFPGRFSGRQFSNSRSEMNVSTLELGDSALYLCASSRDRNTYEQYFGPGTRLTVT.

This rearrangement joins TRBV28 to TRBJ2-2; 11 nucleotides match TRBD2. CDR3 length equals 16 residues. CDR1 MDHEN and CDR2 SYDVKM come from the germline V gene. V lost 7 bases and J lost 0; bases outside the gene matches: 4. For the CDR3, the DNA is TGTGCCAGCACGACTAGCGGGGCCTCGAACACCGGGGAGCTGTTTTTT. Protein: CASTTSGASNTGELFF.

The rearrangement uses TRBV28 and TRBJ1-1; 8 bases are shared with TRBD1. From germline, CDR1 is MDHEN and CDR2 SYDVKM. The J segment lost 4 bases and the V segment lost 8 bases, leaving 9 bases of the junction unmatched. This CDR3 contains 14 residues. In DNA form, the CDR3 reads TGTGCCAGCGGGGGCAGGGGGCTCGTCACTGAAGCTTTCTTT. Translated: CASGGRGLVTEAFF.

CDR3 bases: TGTGCCAGCAGCCAAGGGACGGCTAGCGGGAGCCAAGAGACCCAGTACTTC. Its protein product is CASSQGTASGSQETQYF. V and J are TRBV14 and TRBJ2-5, with TRBD2 identical over 10 bases. The CDR3 is 17 residues long. V shed 1 base, J shed 1 base, and the junction held 6 bases outside the gene matches. The V gene's germline CDR1 is SGHDN and CDR2 FVKESK.

This clone was observed once. V gene TRBV29-1 combines with J gene TRBJ1-2; tentatively, D is TRBD1 (6 bases). CDR3 length equals 14 residues. Between the trimmed V and J ends, which lost 6 bases and 8 bases, there was a span of 22 bases. Germline assignment: CDR1 SQVTM and CDR2 ANQGSEA. CDR3 in DNA: TGCAGCGTCAAACCCCGGGACAAGGCACTCGGCTACACCTTC. It encodes CSVKPRDKALGYTF.

The chain combines TRBV3-1 (or the pseudogene TRBV3-2) with TRBJ2-5, with D tentatively TRBD2 (6 bases). Per the germline V gene, CDR1 is LGHDT and CDR2 is YNNKEL (reference sequence). There are 16 residues in the CDR3. The germline V and J ends were trimmed by 4 bases and 5 bases, with 20 bases remaining between them. CDR3 loop: CASSPPPRGGGETQYF. The CDR3 DNA reads as TGTGCCAGCAGCCCACCCCCGAGGGGCGGAGGGGAGACCCAGTACTTC.

The chain joins TRBV2 to TRBJ1-5, with TRBD1 matching over 8 bases. The germline CDR1 and CDR2 sequences are SNHLY and FYNNEI. V shed 8 bases and J 1 base; nucleotides not matched to a gene: 4. CDR3 length equals 14 residues. The chain's CDR3 is CASRTGWSNQPQHF. The CDR3 nucleotides read TGTGCCAGCCGGACAGGGTGGAGCAATCAGCCCCAGCATTTT. Supplemented by reference TRBV2 and TRBJ1-5, the full variable domain reads EPEVTQTPSHQVTQMGQEVILRCVPISNHLYFYWYRQILGQKVEFLVSFYNNEISEKSEIFDDQFSVERPDGSNFTLKIRSTKLEDSAMYFCASRTGWSNQPQHFGDGTRLSIL.

This chain uses TRBV19 with TRBJ2-2; 7 bases match TRBD2. With V trimmed by 5 bases and J by 4 bases, 13 bases remained unmatched. The germline gives CDR1 LNHDA, CDR2 SQIVND (reference sequence). The CDR3 is made up of 17 amino acids. CDR3 residues: CASSSLGGSSVTGELFF. The DNA of the CDR3 is TGTGCCAGTAGTTCCCTGGGGGGGTCGTCCGTCACCGGGGAGCTGTTTTTT.

The CDR3 spells CASSAGGETQYF. The CDR3 DNA reads as TGTGCCAGCAGTGCCGGGGGGGAGACCCAGTACTTC. The chain links TRBV6-6 to TRBJ2-5; TRBD2 agrees at 7 bases. CDR1 and CDR2 (germline): MNHNY, SVGAGI (reference sequence). J was trimmed by 5 bases and V by 5 bases; bases with no gene match: 2. The CDR3 runs to 12 residues.

The chain links TRBV29-1 to TRBJ1-1; D call uncertain. The V end was cut by 4 bases, the J end by 11 bases, with 8 bases between. The CDR3 runs to 9 residues. Germline V gives CDR1 SQVTM, CDR2 ANQGSEA. This CDR3 reads CSVGEWAFF. The DNA of the CDR3 is TGCAGCGTTGGGGAGTGGGCTTTCTTT. The full variable domain, its missing parts supplied by reference TRBV29-1 and TRBJ1-1, is SAVISQKPSRDICQRGTSLTIQCQVDSQVTMMFWYRQQPGQSLTLIATANQGSEATYESGFVIDKFPISRPNLTFSTLTVSNMSPEDSSIYLCSVGEWAFFGQGTRLTVV.

Points on this clone: The junction departs from germline at one end; a sequencing error may be responsible. The chain recombines TRBV6-4 with TRBJ2-1; 9 bases agree with TRBD1. The germline gives CDR1 MRHNA, CDR2 SNTAGT. This CDR3 is 16 amino acids long. In DNA form, the CDR3 reads TGTGCCAGCAGTTACTCCGGGACAGGGATTCGCAATGAGCAGTTCTTC. Translating gives CASSYSGTGIRNEQFF.

This chain links TRBV3-1 (or the pseudogene TRBV3-2) with TRBJ2-1; the D gene is possibly TRBD2 (5 bases). CDR1 is LGHDT, CDR2 YNNKEL, per germline (reference sequence). The V end was cut by 0 bases, the J end by 10 bases, with 16 bases between. The CDR3 consists of 15 residues. CDR3 residues: CASSQDGEGRREQFF. In DNA, the CDR3 is TGTGCCAGCAGCCAAGACGGGGAAGGAAGAAGGGAGCAGTTCTTC.

The chain carries TRBV6-5 and TRBJ2-3, with D maybe TRBD2 (6 bases). CDR1 and CDR2 (germline): MNHEY, SVGAGI. The V gene lost 5 bases and the J gene lost 8 bases, with 20 bases spanning the gap. This CDR3 is built from 15 residues. The chain's CDR3 is CASSQLATFGGTQYF. The DNA of the CDR3 is TGTGCCAGCAGTCAGCTAGCGACCTTTGGAGGTACGCAGTATTTT.

The rearrangement uses TRBV28 and TRBJ2-3; 7 bases match TRBD2. The trim removed 6 bases at V and 5 bases at J, leaving 11 bases unmatched. The germline V gene encodes CDR1 MDHEN and CDR2 SYDVKM. The length of the CDR3 is 15 residues. This CDR3 is CASSTSGGGIDTQYF. The CDR3 DNA sequence: TGTGCCAGCAGCACGAGTGGGGGGGGGATAGATACGCAGTATTTT.